These 29 T cell receptor beta chains share one sample of origin, sequenced in a study of T cells after yellow fever vaccination. TCRdb recomputed calls from the 5' RACE reads with MiXCR, one row per CDR3 protein. Of 250,000 to 300,000 distinct CDR3 sequences listed, 8.7% are singletons. This specimen was CD4+ T cells sorted from PBMCs, taken 5 days after the yellow fever booster vaccination. Receptors were obtained from a man between 18 and 29 years old who received the YFV17D yellow fever vaccine.

This chain links TRBV29-1 with TRBJ1-2, with 7 bases matching TRBD1. Per germline, CDR1 SQVTM and CDR2 ANQGSEA. CDR3 length: 12 residues. The V and J ends lost 6 bases and 6 bases, in that order; junction bases with no gene match: 7. The CDR3 sequence is CSVQGPSDGYTF. For the CDR3, the DNA is TGCAGCGTACAGGGGCCGTCGGATGGCTACACCTTC.

V and J are TRBV9 and TRBJ2-3; 7 nucleotides align to TRBD2. CDR1 and CDR2 (germline): SGDLS, YYNGEE. J was trimmed by 4 bases and V by 3 bases; bases with no gene match: 8. The CDR3 extends over 15 amino acids. As DNA, the CDR3 is TGTGCCAGCAGCGGACCTGGGGGGGGAGCAGATACGCAGTATTTT. The encoded protein is CASSGPGGGADTQYF.

V and J are TRBV4-2 and TRBJ2-5; D not resolved. Germline V CDR1 and CDR2: LGHNA, YNFKEQ. This CDR3 region has 15 residues. The ends were cut back, 2 bases at V and 5 bases at J, with 15 bases in the middle. This CDR3 is CASSQSRTPGETQYF. The CDR3, as DNA: TGTGCCAGCAGCCAATCCAGGACCCCTGGGGAGACCCAGTACTTC.

In its sample, this clonotype was seen a few times. The V gene is TRBV6-2 or TRBV6-3, the J gene TRBJ1-3; D is undetermined. The CDR3 has 14 residues. Germline values: CDR1 MNHEY, CDR2 SVGEGT. The V and J ends lost 6 bases and 2 bases respectively, with 11 bases between them. The CDR3 protein is CASRPTQAGNTIYF. The CDR3 DNA reads as TGTGCCAGCAGACCGACGCAGGCTGGAAACACCATATATTTT.

This clonotype was counted a few times. CDR3 loop: CASSTRTSGGLNEQFF. In DNA form, the CDR3 reads TGCGCCAGCAGCACCCGGACTAGCGGGGGCCTCAATGAGCAGTTCTTC. The gene calls are TRBV4-1 and TRBJ2-1; 13 bases are a match to TRBD2. Losses at the gene ends were 5 bases for V and 6 bases for J; bases not matched to a gene: 7. Germline CDR1 and CDR2: MGHRA and YSYEKL. The CDR3 loop spans 16 amino acids.

This clonotype appeared many times. The chain uses TRBV4-1 and TRBJ2-1; TRBD1 might be the D (6 bases). Trimming pared 3 bases from V and 7 bases from J, leaving 10 bases between. Per the germline V gene, CDR1 is MGHRA and CDR2 is YSYEKL. The CDR3 has 13 residues. CDR3 nucleotides: TGCGCCAGCAGCCACCCCAGGGGAAATGAGCAGTTCTTC. This codes for CASSHPRGNEQFF.

This clonotype was seen many times. DNA of the CDR3: TGTGCCAGCAGTGAGGAGGGGGCACATCAGCCCCAGCATTTT. Translating it yields CASSEEGAHQPQHF. The V gene is TRBV25-1, the J gene TRBJ1-5, with TRBD1 identical over 7 bases. With V trimmed by 3 bases and J by 5 bases, 4 bases remained unmatched. Germline V gene lookup returns CDR1 MGHDK and CDR2 SYGVNS. The CDR3 runs 14 residues.

The rearrangement links TRBV20-1 to TRBJ2-3, with 9 positions matching TRBD2. V lost 7 bases to trimming and J lost 4 bases; unmatched junction nucleotides: 12. Germline CDR1 and CDR2: DFQATT and SNEGSKA (reference sequence). The CDR3 is 15 residues long. As DNA, the CDR3 is TGCAGTGAGCTGGCCGCGGGGGGGATGCCAGATACGCAGTATTTT. Translation: CSELAAGGMPDTQYF.

This clonotype was counted many times. V and J are TRBV7-2 and TRBJ2-3; the match to TRBD2 covers 8 bases. The germline gives CDR1 SGHTA, CDR2 FQGNSA. The CDR3 contains 15 residues. J was trimmed by 10 bases and V by 0 bases; bases with no gene match: 9. Here the CDR3 reads CASSLAPGGGTAQYF. CDR3 DNA: TGTGCCAGCAGCTTAGCCCCCGGGGGGGGGACGGCGCAGTATTTT.

This clonotype has at least ten counts. CDR3 in amino acids: CASSQAGGGAWNEQFF. The DNA of the CDR3 is TGCGCCAGCAGCCAAGCTGGCGGGGGGGCGTGGAATGAGCAGTTCTTC. The rearrangement uses TRBV4-3 and TRBJ2-1; 9 nucleotides align to TRBD2. From germline, CDR1 is LGHNA and CDR2 YSLEER. Losses at the gene ends were 1 base for V and 7 bases for J; bases not matched to a gene: 8. The length of the CDR3 is 16 residues.

This chain links TRBV28 with TRBJ1-6; D uncertain. Trimming cost V 5 bases and J 6 bases, with 17 bases left between them. The germline V gene has CDR1 MDHEN and CDR2 SYDVKM. CDR3 size: 16 residues. The CDR3 protein is CASSTWGGSGNSPLHF. The CDR3 nucleotides read TGTGCCAGCAGTACCTGGGGAGGTTCGGGTAATTCACCCCTCCACTTT.

The CDR3 DNA reads as TGTGCCAGCAGCGCAGGACACTTTCTGGCCGAGCAGTACGTC. It yields the protein CASSAGHFLAEQYV. The chain employs TRBV3-1 and TRBJ2-7, with D perhaps TRBD1 (5 bases). Looked up from germline, CDR1 is LGHDT and CDR2 is YNNKEL (reference sequence). V was cut by 5 bases and J by 6 bases, with 17 bases left in between. The CDR3 extends over 14 amino acids.

At least ten counts were recorded for this clonotype. The chain employs TRBV4-1 and TRBJ1-2; 8 bases align to TRBD1. The ends lost 1 base at V and 3 bases at J; junction bases unmatched: 13. The CDR3 runs to 18 residues. Per germline, CDR1 MGHRA and CDR2 YSYEKL. The CDR3 bases are TGCGCCAGCAGCCAAGGAAAGGGACGACAGGGGAGGGACTATGGCTACACCTTC. Amino acids: CASSQGKGRQGRDYGYTF.

On this clonotype: Sequence at one end of the junction differs from germline and may be a read error. The genes are TRBV5-1 and TRBJ2-2, with TRBD2 matching 11 bases. Germline CDR1 reads SGHRS; CDR2 reads YFSETQ. The length of the CDR3 is 15 residues. The CDR3, as DNA: TGCGCCAGCAGCTCTAGCGGGGGGAACACCGGGGAGCTGATTTTT. It codes for CASSSSGGNTGELIF.

The V call is TRBV5-5, the J call TRBJ2-7; D is ambiguous. The CDR3 length is 14 residues. Germline assignment: CDR1 SGHKS and CDR2 YYEKEE (reference sequence). V lost 4 bases and J 1 base, leaving 12 bases between the germline ends. The CDR3 DNA sequence: TGTGCCAGCAGCGTCACCGGGTCGTCCTACGAGCAGTACGTC. Its translation is CASSVTGSSYEQYV.

This clonotype came up many times. CDR3 loop: CASRAGGDTQYF. In DNA, the CDR3 is TGTGCCAGCAGGGCCGGGGGAGATACGCAGTATTTT. This chain connects TRBV3-1 to TRBJ2-3, with D possibly being TRBD2 (6 bases). Germline loops: CDR1 LGHDT, CDR2 YNNKEL (reference sequence). CDR3 length: 12 amino acids. V lost 6 bases and J lost 5, with 9 bases in between.

This clonotype was counted between two and nine times. The rearrangement links TRBV4-2 to TRBJ2-5, with D perhaps TRBD2 (7 bases). The CDR3 runs to 15 residues. V was trimmed by 8 bases and J by 2 bases, leaving 18 bases between them. In germline, CDR1 is LGHNA, CDR2 YNFKEQ. The CDR3 nucleotides are TGTGCCAGCCCCCCAGAGGGGGGGCGGCAAGAGACCCAGTACTTC. Its translation is CASPPEGGRQETQYF.

On this clonotype: This may arise from a read error, as a much more abundant clone is one base away. The rearrangement joins TRBV5-1 to TRBJ1-1; D is undetermined. The CDR3 covers 13 residues. The V and J ends lost 0 bases and 5 bases respectively, with 8 bases between them. Germline CDR1 is SGHRS and CDR2 is YFSETQ. DNA of the CDR3: TGCGCCAGCAGCTTGGACGGGGTTACTGAAGCTTTCTTT. It codes for CASSLDGVTEAFF.

This chain connects TRBV7-9 to TRBJ1-6; perhaps TRBD1 as D (6 bases). Germline assignment: CDR1 SEHNR and CDR2 FQNEAQ (reference sequence). V was shortened by 5 bases and J by 9 bases, with 17 bases between the two germline ends. The CDR3 loop spans 15 amino acids. CDR3 DNA: TGTGCCAGCAGCGGGGCCTCTAACAGGGCTTCACCCCTCCACTTT. Its protein is CASSGASNRASPLHF.

The sample holds a few counts of this clonotype. The J gene is TRBJ2-7, the V gene TRBV5-6, with 8 bases matching TRBD1. The germline gives CDR1 SGHDT, CDR2 YYEEEE. The ends lost 6 bases at V and 1 base at J; junction bases unmatched: 21. This CDR3 region has 19 residues. As DNA, the CDR3 is TGTGCCAGCACAATGGATTCTAGGACAGGGCAGCATCCATCCTACGAGCAGTACTTC. Its translation is CASTMDSRTGQHPSYEQYF.

The CDR3 here is CASRDSGEYGYTF. The CDR3 DNA reads TGTGCCAGCAGAGATTCGGGCGAGTATGGCTACACCTTC. The chain recombines TRBV2 with TRBJ1-2; no definite D call. Trimming took off 6 bases at V and 5 bases at J, with 13 bases between the two ends. The CDR3 is 13 amino acids. Germline values: CDR1 SNHLY, CDR2 FYNNEI.

This clonotype was detected only a few times. The V call is TRBV20-1, the J call TRBJ2-5, with D possibly being TRBD2 (6 bases). CDR3 length: 14 residues. Germline V gene sequence: CDR1 DFQATT, CDR2 SNEGSKA (reference sequence). Trimming cost V 0 bases and J 4 bases, with 12 bases left between them. The DNA for the CDR3 is TGCAGTGCTAGAGACCCGACTAGGACAGAGACCCAGTACTTC. This codes for CSARDPTRTETQYF.

CDR3 DNA sequence: TGTGCCAGCAGTTACTCGGCCGGGGGGGCCAGTGAGCAGTTCTTC. It yields the protein CASSYSAGGASEQFF. This chain uses TRBV6-2 or TRBV6-3 with TRBJ2-1; 8 nucleotides align to TRBD2. Looked up from germline, CDR1 is MNHEY and CDR2 is SVGEGT. The V gene end was trimmed by 0 bases and the J gene end by 9 bases; junction bases not matched to a gene: 7. CDR3 size: 15 residues.

This clonotype occurred a few times. V usage is TRBV6-6 and J usage is TRBJ2-7; possibly TRBD1 or TRBD2 for D (5 bases each). Germline CDR1 is MNHNY and CDR2 is SVGAGI (reference sequence). Between the trimmed V and J ends, which lost 0 bases and 3 bases, there was a span of 15 bases. The CDR3 runs to 16 residues. The CDR3 region is CASSYSGPGRNYEQYF. CDR3 nucleotide sequence: TGTGCCAGCAGTTACTCGGGGCCGGGGCGGAACTACGAGCAGTACTTC.

A few counts support this clonotype. The CDR3 sequence is CASSIAGTHTGELFF. The CDR3 DNA sequence: TGTGCCAGCAGCATAGCGGGGACTCACACCGGGGAGCTGTTTTTT. The chain combines TRBV11-2 with TRBJ2-2; 8 positions agree with TRBD2. The CDR3 spans 15 residues. The junction had 5 bases not matched to a gene; V was cut back by 5 bases and J by 3 bases. CDR1 is SGHAT, CDR2 FQNNGV, per germline.

V gene TRBV19 combines with J gene TRBJ1-1; 7 nucleotides align to TRBD1. Trimming removed 9 bases from V and 0 bases from J; junction bases left unmatched: 10. Germline-derived CDR1 and CDR2 are LNHDA and SQIVND (reference sequence). The CDR3 has 15 amino acids. Here the CDR3 reads CASLRQGGLNTEAFF. The DNA of the CDR3 is TGTGCCAGCCTTCGACAGGGCGGATTGAACACTGAAGCTTTCTTT.

The chain links TRBV24-1 to TRBJ2-2; D perhaps matches TRBD1 (5 bases). This CDR3 is built from 15 residues. V was clipped by 2 bases and J by 5 bases, with 11 bases between them. The germline V gene has CDR1 KGHDR and CDR2 SFDVKD. CDR3 residues: CATSDSPGLTGELFF. For the CDR3, the DNA is TGTGCCACCAGTGATTCCCCAGGGCTAACCGGGGAGCTGTTTTTT.

On this clonotype: A much larger clone lies a single base off, so this may be a read error. The V and J genes are TRBV6-5 and TRBJ2-4; D is perhaps TRBD1 (7 bases). The germline gives CDR1 MNHEY, CDR2 SVGAGI. There are 17 residues in the CDR3. The CDR3 nucleotides read TGTGGCAGCAGCCCTCAGGGGGGCGGGAAAGTCAAAAACATTCAGTACTTC. Translated, it gives CGSSPQGGGKVKNIQYF.

This chain uses TRBV24-1 with TRBJ1-1; D uncertain. CDR3 size: 19 residues. The germline gives CDR1 KGHDR, CDR2 SFDVKD. V was trimmed by 1 base and J by 5 bases, leaving 25 bases between them. The DNA for the CDR3 is TGTGCCACCAGTGATTTTTCGTCGAAGGGCCCGCTGAGGCGGACTGAAGCTTTCTTT. Protein product: CATSDFSSKGPLRRTEAFF.